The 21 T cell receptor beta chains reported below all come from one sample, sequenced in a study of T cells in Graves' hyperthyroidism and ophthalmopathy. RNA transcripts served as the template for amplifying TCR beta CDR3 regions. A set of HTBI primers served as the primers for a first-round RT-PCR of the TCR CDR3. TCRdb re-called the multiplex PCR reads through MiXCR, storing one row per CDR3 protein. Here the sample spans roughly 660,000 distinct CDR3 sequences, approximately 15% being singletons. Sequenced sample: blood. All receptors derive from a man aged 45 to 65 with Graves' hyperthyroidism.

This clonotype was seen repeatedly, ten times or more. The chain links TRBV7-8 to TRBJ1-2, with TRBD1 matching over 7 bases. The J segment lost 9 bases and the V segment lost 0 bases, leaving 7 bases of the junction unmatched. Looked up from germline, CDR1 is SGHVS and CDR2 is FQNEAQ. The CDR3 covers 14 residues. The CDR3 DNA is TGTGCCAGCAGCTTAGCGATAGACAGGGAGCGCTACACCTTC. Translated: CASSLAIDRERYTF.

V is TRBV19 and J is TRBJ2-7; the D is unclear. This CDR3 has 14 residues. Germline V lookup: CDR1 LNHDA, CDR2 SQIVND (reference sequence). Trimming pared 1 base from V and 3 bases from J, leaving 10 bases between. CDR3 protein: CASSIVHKGYEQYF. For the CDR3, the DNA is TGTGCCAGTAGTATAGTCCACAAAGGCTACGAGCAGTACTTC.

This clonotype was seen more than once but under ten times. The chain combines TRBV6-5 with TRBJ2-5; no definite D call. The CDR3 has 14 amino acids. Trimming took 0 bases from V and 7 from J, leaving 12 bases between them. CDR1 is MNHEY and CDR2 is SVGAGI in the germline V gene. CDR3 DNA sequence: TGTGCCAGCAGTTACTCGAGTTTGTGGGGGACCCAGTACTTC. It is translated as CASSYSSLWGTQYF.

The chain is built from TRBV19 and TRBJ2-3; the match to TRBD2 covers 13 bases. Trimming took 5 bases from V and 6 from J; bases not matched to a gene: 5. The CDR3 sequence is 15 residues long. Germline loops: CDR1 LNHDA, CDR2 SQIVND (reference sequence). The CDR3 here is CASSWTSGSIDTQYF. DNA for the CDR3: TGTGCCAGTAGTTGGACTAGCGGGAGTATCGATACGCAGTATTTT. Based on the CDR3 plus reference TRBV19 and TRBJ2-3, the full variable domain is DGGITQSPKYLFRKEGQNVTLSCEQNLNHDAMYWYRQDPGQGLRLIYYSQIVNDFQKGDIAEGYSVSREKKESFPLTVTSAQKNPTAFYLCASSWTSGSIDTQYFGPGTRLTVL.

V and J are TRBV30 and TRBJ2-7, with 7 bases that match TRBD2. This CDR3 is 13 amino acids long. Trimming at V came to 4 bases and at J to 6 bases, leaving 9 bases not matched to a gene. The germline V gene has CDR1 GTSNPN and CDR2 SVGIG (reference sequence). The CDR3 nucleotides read TGTGCCTGGATTCCAGGGACTATTGTCGAGCAGTACTTC. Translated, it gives CAWIPGTIVEQYF.

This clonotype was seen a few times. CDR3: CASSVGRHQETQYF. The CDR3 nucleotides read TGTGCCAGCAGCGTAGGACGGCACCAAGAGACCCAGTACTTC. The chain links TRBV9 to TRBJ2-5; D ambiguous. Germline CDR1 is SGDLS and CDR2 is YYNGEE. Trimming removed 0 bases at V and 0 bases at J, with 6 bases between. This CDR3 contains 14 residues.

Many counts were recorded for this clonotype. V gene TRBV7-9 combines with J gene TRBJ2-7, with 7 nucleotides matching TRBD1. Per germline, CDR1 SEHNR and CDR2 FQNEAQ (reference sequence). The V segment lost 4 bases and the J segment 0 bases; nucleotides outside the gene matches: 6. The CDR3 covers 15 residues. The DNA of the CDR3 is TGTGCCAGCAGCTCGACAGGGCTAGACTCCTACGAGCAGTACTTC. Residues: CASSSTGLDSYEQYF.

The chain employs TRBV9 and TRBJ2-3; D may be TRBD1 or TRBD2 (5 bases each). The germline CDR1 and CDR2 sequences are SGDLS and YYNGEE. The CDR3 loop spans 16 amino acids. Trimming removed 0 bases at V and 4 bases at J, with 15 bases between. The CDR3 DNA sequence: TGTGCCAGCAGCGTAGATCCCCCCCGAGGGGCAGATACGCAGTATTTT. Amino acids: CASSVDPPRGADTQYF.

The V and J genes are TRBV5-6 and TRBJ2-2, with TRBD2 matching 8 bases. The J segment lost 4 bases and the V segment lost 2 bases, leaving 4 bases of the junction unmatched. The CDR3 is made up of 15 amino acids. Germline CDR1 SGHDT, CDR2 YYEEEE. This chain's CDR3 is CASSFALAVTGELFF. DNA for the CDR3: TGTGCCAGCAGCTTTGCACTAGCGGTCACCGGGGAGCTGTTTTTT.

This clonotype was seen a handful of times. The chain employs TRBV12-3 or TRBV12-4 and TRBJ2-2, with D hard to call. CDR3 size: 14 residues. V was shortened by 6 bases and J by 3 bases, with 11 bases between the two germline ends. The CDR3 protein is CASRMVWDTGELFF. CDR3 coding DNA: TGTGCCAGCAGAATGGTGTGGGACACCGGGGAGCTGTTTTTT.

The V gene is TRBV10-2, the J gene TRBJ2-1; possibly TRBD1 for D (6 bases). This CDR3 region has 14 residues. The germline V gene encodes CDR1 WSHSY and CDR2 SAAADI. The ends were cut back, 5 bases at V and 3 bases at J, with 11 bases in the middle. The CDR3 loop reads CASSTGTNYNEQFF. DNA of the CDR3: TGCGCCAGCAGTACCGGGACAAACTACAATGAGCAGTTCTTC.

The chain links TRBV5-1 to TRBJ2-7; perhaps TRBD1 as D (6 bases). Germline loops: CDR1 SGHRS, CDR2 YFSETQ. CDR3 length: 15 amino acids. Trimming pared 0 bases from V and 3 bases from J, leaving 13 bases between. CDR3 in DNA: TGCGCCAGCAGCTTGGGACAGGTCTCCGACTACGAGCAGTACTTC. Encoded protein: CASSLGQVSDYEQYF.

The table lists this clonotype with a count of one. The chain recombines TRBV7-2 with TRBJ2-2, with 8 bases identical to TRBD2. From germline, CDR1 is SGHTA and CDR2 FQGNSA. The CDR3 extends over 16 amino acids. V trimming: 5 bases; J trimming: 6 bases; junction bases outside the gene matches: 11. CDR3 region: CASSQELLAVAGELFF. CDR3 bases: TGTGCCAGCAGCCAAGAACTACTAGCGGTCGCCGGGGAGCTGTTTTTT. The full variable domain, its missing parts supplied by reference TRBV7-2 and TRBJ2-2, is GAGVSQSPSNKVTEKGKDVELRCDPISGHTALYWYRQSLGQGLEFLIYFQGNSAPDKSGLPSDRFSAERTGGSVSTLTIQRTQQEDSAVYLCASSQELLAVAGELFFGEGSRLTVL.

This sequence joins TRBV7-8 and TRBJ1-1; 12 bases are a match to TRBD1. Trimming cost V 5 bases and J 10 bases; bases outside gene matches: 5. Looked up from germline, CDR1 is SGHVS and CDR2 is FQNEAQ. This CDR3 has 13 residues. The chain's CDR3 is CASSLGQGAGAFF. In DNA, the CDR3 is TGTGCCAGCAGCCTGGGACAGGGGGCCGGAGCTTTCTTT.

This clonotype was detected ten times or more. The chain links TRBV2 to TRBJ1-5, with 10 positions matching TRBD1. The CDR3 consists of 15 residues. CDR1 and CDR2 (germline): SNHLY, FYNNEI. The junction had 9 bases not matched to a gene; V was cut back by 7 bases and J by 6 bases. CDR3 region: CASTSGTGDAQPQHF. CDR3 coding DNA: TGTGCCAGCACCTCGGGGACAGGGGACGCTCAGCCCCAGCATTTT.

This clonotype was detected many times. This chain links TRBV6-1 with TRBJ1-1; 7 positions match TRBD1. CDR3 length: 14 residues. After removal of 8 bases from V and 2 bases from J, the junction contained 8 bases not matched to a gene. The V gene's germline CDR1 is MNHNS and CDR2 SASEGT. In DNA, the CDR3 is TGTGCCAGCTCGGCTCGGGACAGCAACACTGAAGCTTTCTTT. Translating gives CASSARDSNTEAFF.

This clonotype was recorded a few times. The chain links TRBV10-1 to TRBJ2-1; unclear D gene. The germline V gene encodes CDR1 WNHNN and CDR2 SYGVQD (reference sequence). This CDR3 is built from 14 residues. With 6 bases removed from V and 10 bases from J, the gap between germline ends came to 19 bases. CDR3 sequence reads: CASRGDLDPKEQFF. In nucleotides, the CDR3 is TGCGCCAGCAGAGGTGATCTCGACCCGAAGGAGCAGTTCTTC.

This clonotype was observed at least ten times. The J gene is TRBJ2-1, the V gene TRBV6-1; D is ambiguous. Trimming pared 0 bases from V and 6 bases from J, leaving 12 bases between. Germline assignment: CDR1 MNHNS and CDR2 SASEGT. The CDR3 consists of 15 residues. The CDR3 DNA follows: TGTGCCAGCAGTGAAGCGGCTCTGCTTAGCAATGAGCAGTTCTTC. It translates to CASSEAALLSNEQFF.

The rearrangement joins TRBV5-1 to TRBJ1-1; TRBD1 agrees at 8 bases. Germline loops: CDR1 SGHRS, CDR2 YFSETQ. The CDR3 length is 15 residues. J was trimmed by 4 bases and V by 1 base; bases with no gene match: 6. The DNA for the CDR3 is TGCGCCAGCAGCTTGCCCAGGGGGCAAATCACTGAAGCTTTCTTT. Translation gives CASSLPRGQITEAFF.

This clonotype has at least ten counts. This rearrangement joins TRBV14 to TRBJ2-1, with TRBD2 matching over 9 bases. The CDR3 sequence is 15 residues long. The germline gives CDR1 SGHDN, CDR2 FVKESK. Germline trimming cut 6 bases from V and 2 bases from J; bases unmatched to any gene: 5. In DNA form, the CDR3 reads TGTGCCAGCAGTTGGGCTAGCGGGGCCTACAATGAGCAGTTCTTC. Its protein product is CASSWASGAYNEQFF.

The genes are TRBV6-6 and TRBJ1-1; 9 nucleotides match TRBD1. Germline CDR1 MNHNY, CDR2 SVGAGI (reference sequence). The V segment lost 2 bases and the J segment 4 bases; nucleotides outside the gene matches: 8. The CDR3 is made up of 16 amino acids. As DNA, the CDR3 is TGTGCCAGCAGTTACCCGGGGACAGGGCGGGGCACTGAAGCTTTCTTT. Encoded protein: CASSYPGTGRGTEAFF.